The 28 T cell receptor beta chains given below trace back to one sample, sequenced in a study of T cell repertoires in cytomegalovirus infection. TCRdb re-derived calls from the reads in MiXCR, one entry per CDR3 protein. Of fewer than 200,000 distinct CDR3 sequences in the sample, under 15% were seen once. The sequenced material came from PBMCs. Receptor source: a human donor in good health (CMV status not recorded). Some clones in this sample may be carry-over from other donors' samples.

This CDR3 reads CASGQPQHF. CDR3 bases: TGTGCCAGCGGACAGCCCCAGCATTTT. This chain uses TRBV27 with TRBJ1-5; no clear D gene. The CDR3 extends over 9 amino acids. Germline lookup yields CDR1 MNHEY and CDR2 SMNVEV (reference sequence). V was clipped by 8 bases and J by 7 bases, with 3 bases between them.

The chain's CDR3 is CASSDGHSSGANVLTF. CDR3 bases: TGTGCCAGCAGTGATGGACACTCCTCTGGGGCCAACGTCCTGACTTTC. The rearrangement joins TRBV11-2 to TRBJ2-6, with D possibly matching TRBD1 (5 bases). The CDR3 has 16 residues. V was cut by 6 bases and J by 0 bases, with 12 bases left in between. The V gene's germline CDR1 is SGHAT and CDR2 FQNNGV.

The chain joins TRBV19 to TRBJ1-1; tentative D call: TRBD1 (5 bases). Germline V gene sequence: CDR1 LNHDA, CDR2 SQIVND (reference sequence). The CDR3 is made up of 13 amino acids. Trimming removed 3 bases at V and 4 bases at J, with 9 bases between. The CDR3 spells CASSISGRTEAFF. CDR3 coding DNA: TGTGCCAGTAGTATTTCGGGGCGCACTGAAGCTTTCTTT.

This sequence joins TRBV20-1 and TRBJ1-2, with TRBD1 matching over 7 bases. Germline V lookup: CDR1 DFQATT, CDR2 SNEGSKA (reference sequence). The J segment lost 4 bases and the V segment lost 1 base, leaving 6 bases of the junction unmatched. CDR3 length equals 14 residues. Here the CDR3 reads CSARGEGGPYGYTF. CDR3 DNA: TGCAGTGCTAGAGGTGAAGGGGGCCCCTATGGCTACACCTTC.

This chain uses TRBV5-1 with TRBJ2-7, with TRBD2 as a possible D gene (5 bases). The V end was cut by 1 base, the J end by 4 bases, with 12 bases between. The CDR3 runs to 14 residues. From germline, CDR1 is SGHRS and CDR2 YFSETQ. The CDR3 DNA sequence: TGCGCCAGCAGCTTGACTCGGTGGGAGTACGAGCAGTACTTC. This gives the protein CASSLTRWEYEQYF.

This chain connects TRBV28 to TRBJ1-1; possible D gene TRBD1, 6 bases. Germline-derived CDR1 and CDR2 are MDHEN and SYDVKM. The CDR3 has 16 residues. The V end lost 1 base, the J end lost 3 bases, and 15 bases lay between the germline ends. The CDR3 DNA reads TGTGCCAGCAGTTTATCCTTGGGGGCGCTGGACACTGAAGCTTTCTTT. Its protein is CASSLSLGALDTEAFF.

The rearrangement joins TRBV7-2 to TRBJ1-2; D is perhaps TRBD1 (6 bases). The V end was cut by 7 bases, the J end by 4 bases, with 16 bases between. In germline, CDR1 is SGHTA, CDR2 FQGNSA. The CDR3 covers 14 residues. CDR3 region: CASNLSGGGYGYTF. CDR3 in DNA: TGTGCCAGCAACTTGTCGGGGGGCGGCTATGGCTACACCTTC.

This clonotype was detected a few times. The V call is TRBV6-1, the J call TRBJ1-2; D unresolved. Deletions cut 3 bases from V and 4 bases from J, with 6 bases between. The CDR3 runs to 12 residues. Per the germline V gene, CDR1 is MNHNS and CDR2 is SASEGT. CDR3 loop: CASSDSSYGYTF. CDR3 in DNA: TGTGCCAGCAGTGATAGTAGCTATGGCTACACCTTC.

In its sample, this clonotype was seen a few times. The genes are TRBV9 and TRBJ2-4, with D perhaps TRBD2 (6 bases). Germline V gene data show CDR1 as SGDLS and CDR2 as YYNGEE. Trimming stripped 2 bases from V and 8 bases from J, with 11 bases between. This CDR3 is 13 amino acids long. In DNA, the CDR3 is TGTGCCAGCAGCGTGGACGGGGGAGACATTCAGTACTTC. Translated, it gives CASSVDGGDIQYF.

This clonotype appeared many times. The genes are TRBV7-6 and TRBJ2-5, with TRBD2 identical over 11 bases. Trimming cost V 6 bases and J 1 base; bases outside gene matches: 1. The CDR3 loop spans 14 amino acids. Germline V gene sequence: CDR1 SGHVS, CDR2 FNYEAQ. This chain's CDR3 is CASRLAGAQETQYF. The CDR3 nucleotides read TGTGCCAGCAGACTAGCGGGGGCCCAAGAGACCCAGTACTTC.

This clonotype appeared many times. This chain connects TRBV12-5 to TRBJ2-3; TRBD2 agrees at 8 bases. The V segment lost 6 bases and the J segment 3 bases; nucleotides outside the gene matches: 14. The CDR3 is 17 amino acids. Germline V lookup: CDR1 LGHNT, CDR2 FRNRAP. The CDR3 nucleotides are TGTGCTAGTGGCACCTTCCTTTCGGCGGGGGGAACAGATACGCAGTATTTT. Translation gives CASGTFLSAGGTDTQYF. Looking up the rest from reference TRBV12-5 and TRBJ2-3 gives the full variable domain: DARVTQTPRHKVTEMGQEVTMRCQPILGHNTVFWYRQTMMQGLELLAYFRNRAPLDDSGMPKDRFSAEMPDATLATLKIQPSEPRDSAVYFCASGTFLSAGGTDTQYFGPGTRLTVL.

J is TRBJ2-7 and V is TRBV11-2, with D perhaps TRBD2 (5 bases). Germline CDR1 and CDR2: SGHAT and FQNNGV. CDR3 length: 15 amino acids. The V end lost 3 bases, the J end lost 1 base, and 13 bases lay between the germline ends. The CDR3 coding sequence is TGTGCCAGCAGCTTGGAGCGGAGCGTATCCTACGAGCAGTACTTC. Amino acid sequence: CASSLERSVSYEQYF.

This clonotype was seen a few times. The chain has TRBV7-9 and TRBJ1-2, with 7 positions matching TRBD1. This CDR3 is built from 12 residues. Germline V gives CDR1 SEHNR, CDR2 FQNEAQ (reference sequence). With V trimmed by 4 bases and J by 8 bases, 4 bases remained unmatched. As DNA, the CDR3 is TGTGCCAGCAGCTCCCCAGGGGGAGGCTACACCTTC. Translated: CASSSPGGGYTF.

This clonotype was recorded at least ten times. The chain employs TRBV7-3 and TRBJ2-5, with D possibly TRBD2 on 5 matching bases. This CDR3 is built from 13 residues. V shed 1 base and J shed 5 bases, with 8 bases lying between them. Germline V lookup: CDR1 SGHTA, CDR2 FQGTGA. CDR3 in DNA: TGTGCCAGCAGCTTAAATCCGGGGGAGACCCAGTACTTC. It specifies CASSLNPGETQYF.

There are a few counts of this clonotype. The V gene is TRBV10-3, the J gene TRBJ2-1; 10 bases align to TRBD2. The germline V gene encodes CDR1 ENHRY and CDR2 SYGVKD. The CDR3 covers 15 residues. With V trimmed by 4 bases and J by 4 bases, 4 bases remained unmatched. CDR3 region: CAISVRAGGYNEQFF. CDR3 bases: TGTGCCATCAGTGTACGAGCGGGAGGGTACAATGAGCAGTTCTTC.

The sample holds a few counts of this clonotype. The chain carries TRBV11-2 and TRBJ2-2; 7 bases align to TRBD2. The V and J ends lost 1 base and 3 bases, in that order; junction bases with no gene match: 2. The CDR3 contains 15 residues. The germline CDR1 and CDR2 sequences are SGHAT and FQNNGV. The CDR3 spells CASSLVGRDTGELFF. CDR3 coding DNA: TGTGCCAGCAGCTTAGTTGGGAGGGACACCGGGGAGCTGTTTTTT.

This clonotype was detected ten times or more. V and J are TRBV7-2 and TRBJ1-2; D is possibly TRBD1 (6 bases). Looked up from germline, CDR1 is SGHTA and CDR2 is FQGNSA. CDR3 length: 17 amino acids. Trimming cost V 3 bases and J 6 bases, with 23 bases left between them. The CDR3 spells CASSLTGYSLGRHGYTF. CDR3 DNA: TGTGCCAGCAGCTTGACAGGCTATTCTCTAGGGAGACATGGCTACACCTTC.

The CDR3, as DNA: TGTGCCAGCACCGTTAGCGGGAAATACGAGCAGTACTTC. The encoded protein is CASTVSGKYEQYF. This sequence joins TRBV28 and TRBJ2-7, with 8 bases aligning to TRBD2. V shed 7 bases and J 4 bases; nucleotides not matched to a gene: 6. Germline CDR1 is MDHEN and CDR2 is SYDVKM. The CDR3 consists of 13 residues.

The table lists this clonotype with many counts. V is TRBV7-3 and J is TRBJ2-1, with 12 bases fitting TRBD2. After removal of 3 bases from V and 9 bases from J, the junction contained 6 bases not matched to a gene. This CDR3 is built from 15 residues. Looked up from germline, CDR1 is SGHTA and CDR2 is FQGTGA. The CDR3 bases are TGTGCCAGCAGCTTCCGGACTAGCGGGGTTGGTGAGCAGTTCTTC. Its protein is CASSFRTSGVGEQFF. The full variable domain, rest sourced from reference TRBV7-3 and TRBJ2-1, is GAGVSQTPSNKVTEKGKYVELRCDPISGHTALYWYRQSLGQGPEFLIYFQGTGAADDSGLPNDRFFAVRPEGSVSTLKIQRTERGDSAVYLCASSFRTSGVGEQFFGPGTRLTVL.

This rearrangement joins TRBV5-4 to TRBJ2-1, with TRBD2 identical over 9 bases. This CDR3 spans 16 amino acids. The junction had 9 bases not matched to a gene; V was cut back by 4 bases and J by 4 bases. The V gene's germline CDR1 is SGHNT and CDR2 YYREEE (reference sequence). CDR3: CASSTASGGPYNEQFF. In DNA form, the CDR3 reads TGTGCCAGCAGCACTGCCAGCGGGGGGCCTTACAATGAGCAGTTCTTC.

This clonotype was seen ten or more times. This rearrangement joins TRBV4-1 to TRBJ1-4, with D perhaps TRBD1 (5 bases). CDR3 size: 15 residues. V gave up 4 bases and J gave up 0 bases, with 9 bases separating them. The germline CDR1 and CDR2 sequences are MGHRA and YSYEKL. The CDR3 nucleotides are TGCGCCAGCAGCCCCGACAGCGCAACTAATGAAAAACTGTTTTTT. As protein: CASSPDSATNEKLFF.

The chain links TRBV24-1 to TRBJ2-1; TRBD2 aligns across 7 bases. The length of the CDR3 is 18 residues. Germline V CDR1 and CDR2: KGHDR, SFDVKD. V lost 3 bases to trimming and J lost 3 bases; unmatched junction nucleotides: 13. CDR3: CATSDPLEEAGFYNEQFF. The CDR3 DNA follows: TGTGCCACCAGTGATCCCCTAGAGGAAGCGGGATTCTACAATGAGCAGTTCTTC.

This clonotype came up a few times. The rearrangement links TRBV12-3 or TRBV12-4 to TRBJ2-6; 7 bases are a match to TRBD1. After removal of 1 base from V and 4 bases from J, the junction contained 1 base not matched to a gene. The CDR3 runs to 15 residues. The CDR3 bases are TGTGCCAGCAGTTTAGAGGGGGCCGGGGCCAACGTCCTGACTTTC. Amino acid sequence: CASSLEGAGANVLTF.

This clonotype was counted many times. This chain joins TRBV7-8 and TRBJ2-7, with 7 bases lining up with TRBD1. The junction had 7 bases not matched to a gene; V was cut back by 5 bases and J by 6 bases. The CDR3 is made up of 13 amino acids. CDR1 and CDR2 from the germline V gene are SGHVS and FQNEAQ. The CDR3 is CASSINNRGEQYF. For the CDR3, the DNA is TGTGCCAGCAGCATCAACAACAGGGGCGAGCAGTACTTC.

A note on this clonotype: This clone may be a read error of a much larger clone one base away. V is TRBV2 and J is TRBJ2-3, with D possibly being TRBD1 or TRBD2 (5 bases each). Germline V lookup: CDR1 SNHLY, CDR2 FYNNEI. The CDR3 length is 16 residues. CDR3 DNA: TGTGCCAGCAGTGAAGGCGAGGGGCATATAACAGATATGCAGTATTTT. This codes for CASSEGEGHITDMQYF. Drawing the rest from reference TRBV2 and TRBJ2-3, the complete variable domain is EPEVTQTPSHQVTQMGQEVILRCVPISNHLYFYWYRQILGQKVEFLVSFYNNEISEKSEIFDDQFSVERPDGSNFTLKIRSTKLEDSAMYFCASSEGEGHITDMQYFGPGTRLTVL.

This clonotype was seen a few times. The V gene is TRBV19, the J gene TRBJ1-2; D not resolved. Trimming stripped 7 bases from V and 2 bases from J, with 20 bases between. Germline-derived CDR1 and CDR2 are LNHDA and SQIVND (reference sequence). This CDR3 has 16 residues. DNA of the CDR3: TGTGCCAGTAAATCGGGGATTAACTCGGTGAACTATGGCTACACCTTC. This codes for CASKSGINSVNYGYTF.

This clonotype was picked up many times. The chain uses TRBV12-3 or TRBV12-4 and TRBJ1-1; 7 positions agree with TRBD1. With 2 bases clipped from V and 6 bases from J, the junction kept 6 bases outside the gene matches. The CDR3 has 14 residues. The CDR3 DNA is TGTGCCAGCAGTTTACGACAGGGCCAAGCTGAAGCTTTCTTT. Its protein product is CASSLRQGQAEAFF.

This clonotype showed up just a few times. The gene calls are TRBV28 and TRBJ1-1, with TRBD1 identical over 7 bases. J gave up 7 bases and V 4 bases, and 0 bases lay outside the gene matches. The germline V gene encodes CDR1 MDHEN and CDR2 SYDVKM. The CDR3 is 11 amino acids. CDR3 protein: CASSWDSEAFF. DNA for the CDR3: TGTGCCAGCAGTTGGGACAGTGAAGCTTTCTTT.